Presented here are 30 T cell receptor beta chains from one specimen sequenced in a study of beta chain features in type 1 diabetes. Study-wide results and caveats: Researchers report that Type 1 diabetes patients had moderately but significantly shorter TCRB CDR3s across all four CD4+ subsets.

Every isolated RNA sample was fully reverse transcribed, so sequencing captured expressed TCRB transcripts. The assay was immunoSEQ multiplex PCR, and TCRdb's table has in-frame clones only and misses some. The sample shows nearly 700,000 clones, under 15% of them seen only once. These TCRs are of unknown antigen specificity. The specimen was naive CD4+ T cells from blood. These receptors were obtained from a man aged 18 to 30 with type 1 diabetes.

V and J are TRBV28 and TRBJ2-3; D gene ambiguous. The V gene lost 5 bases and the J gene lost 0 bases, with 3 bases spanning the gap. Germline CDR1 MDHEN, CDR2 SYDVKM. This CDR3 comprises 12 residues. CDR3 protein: CASSESTDTQYF. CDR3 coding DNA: TGTGCCAGCAGTGAGAGCACAGATACGCAGTATTTT.

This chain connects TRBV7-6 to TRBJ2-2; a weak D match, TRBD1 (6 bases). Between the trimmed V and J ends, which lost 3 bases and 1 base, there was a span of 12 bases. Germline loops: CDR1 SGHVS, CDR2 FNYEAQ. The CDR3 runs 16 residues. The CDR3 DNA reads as TGTGCCAGCAGCTTGGACCCGGGACAGAACACCGGGGAGCTGTTTTTT. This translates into CASSLDPGQNTGELFF.

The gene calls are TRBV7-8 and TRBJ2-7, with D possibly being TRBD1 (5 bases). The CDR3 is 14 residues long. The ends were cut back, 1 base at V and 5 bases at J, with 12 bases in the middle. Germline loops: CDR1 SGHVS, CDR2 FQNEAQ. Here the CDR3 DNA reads TGTGCCAGCAGCTTAGATGGCAGGGTGGACGAGCAGTACTTC. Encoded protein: CASSLDGRVDEQYF.

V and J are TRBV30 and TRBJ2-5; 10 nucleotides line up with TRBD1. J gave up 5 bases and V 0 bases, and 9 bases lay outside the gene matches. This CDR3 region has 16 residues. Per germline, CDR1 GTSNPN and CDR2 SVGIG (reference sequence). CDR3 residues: CAWSVLVTGGTETQYF. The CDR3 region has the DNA TGTGCCTGGAGTGTACTTGTGACAGGGGGCACGGAGACCCAGTACTTC.

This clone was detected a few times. As DNA, the CDR3 is TGTGCCAGCAGCGGGGGACACTACAATCAGCCCCAGCATTTT. Protein product: CASSGGHYNQPQHF. The J gene is TRBJ1-5, the V gene TRBV9, with D tentatively TRBD1 (6 bases). Germline V gene lookup returns CDR1 SGDLS and CDR2 YYNGEE. The CDR3 consists of 14 residues. V was clipped by 3 bases and J by 3 bases, with 10 bases between them.

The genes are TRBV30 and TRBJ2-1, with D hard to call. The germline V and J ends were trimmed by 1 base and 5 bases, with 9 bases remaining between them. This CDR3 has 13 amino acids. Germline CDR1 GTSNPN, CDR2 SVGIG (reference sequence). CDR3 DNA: TGTGCCTGGAGTGAGGCCTTTAACAATGAGCAGTTCTTC. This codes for CAWSEAFNNEQFF.

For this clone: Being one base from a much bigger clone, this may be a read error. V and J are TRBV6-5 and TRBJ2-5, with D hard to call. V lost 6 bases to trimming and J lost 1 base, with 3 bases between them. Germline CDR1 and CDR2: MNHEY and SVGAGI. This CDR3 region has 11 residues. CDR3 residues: CASRLQETQYF. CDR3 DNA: TGTGCCAGCAGGCTCCAAGAGACCCAGTACTTC.

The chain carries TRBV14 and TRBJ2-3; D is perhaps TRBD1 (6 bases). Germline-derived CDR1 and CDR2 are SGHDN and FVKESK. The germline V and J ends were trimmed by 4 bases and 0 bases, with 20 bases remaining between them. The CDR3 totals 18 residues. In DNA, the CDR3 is TGTGCCAGCAGCCGCAGAGGGACAAGAATCTTAAGCACAGATACGCAGTATTTT. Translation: CASSRRGTRILSTDTQYF.

The CDR3 DNA reads TGTGCCAGCAGCCCAAGGCCTGGCAGGGGGGGCACTGAAGCTTTCTTT. This encodes CASSPRPGRGGTEAFF. This chain joins TRBV27 and TRBJ1-1; 7 nucleotides align to TRBD1. The CDR3 sequence is 16 residues long. Germline assignment: CDR1 MNHEY and CDR2 SMNVEV (reference sequence). V was pared by 6 bases and J by 4 bases, with 14 bases of the junction left unmatched.

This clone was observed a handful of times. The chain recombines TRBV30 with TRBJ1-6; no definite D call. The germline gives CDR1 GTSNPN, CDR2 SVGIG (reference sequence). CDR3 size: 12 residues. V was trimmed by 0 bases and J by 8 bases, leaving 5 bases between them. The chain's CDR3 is CAWSVEDSPLHF. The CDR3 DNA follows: TGTGCCTGGAGTGTTGAGGATTCACCCCTCCACTTT.

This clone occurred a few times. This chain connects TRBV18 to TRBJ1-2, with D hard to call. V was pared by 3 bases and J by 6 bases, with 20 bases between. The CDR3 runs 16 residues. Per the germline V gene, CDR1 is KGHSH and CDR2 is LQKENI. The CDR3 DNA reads TGTGCCAGCTCACCTACCGCCGAGGTGGGTTTGGATGGCTACACCTTC. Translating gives CASSPTAEVGLDGYTF.

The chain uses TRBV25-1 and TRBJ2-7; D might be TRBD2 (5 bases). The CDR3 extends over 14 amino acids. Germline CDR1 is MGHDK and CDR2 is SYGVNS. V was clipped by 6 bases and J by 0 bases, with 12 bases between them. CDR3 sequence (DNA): TGTGCCAGCAGGGAGGACGGATTCTCCTACGAGCAGTACTTC. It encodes CASREDGFSYEQYF.

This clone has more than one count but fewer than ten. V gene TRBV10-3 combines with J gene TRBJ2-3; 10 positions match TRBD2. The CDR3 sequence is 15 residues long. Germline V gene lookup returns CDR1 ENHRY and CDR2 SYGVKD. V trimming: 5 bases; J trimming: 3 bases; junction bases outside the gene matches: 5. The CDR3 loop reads CAISSGLAETDTQYF. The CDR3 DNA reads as TGTGCCATCAGTTCAGGACTAGCGGAGACAGATACGCAGTATTTT.

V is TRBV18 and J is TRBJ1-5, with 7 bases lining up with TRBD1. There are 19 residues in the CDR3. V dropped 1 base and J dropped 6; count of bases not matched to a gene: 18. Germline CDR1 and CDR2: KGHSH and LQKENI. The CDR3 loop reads CASSPLAQYEGAVIQPQHF. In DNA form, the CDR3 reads TGTGCCAGCTCACCACTAGCCCAGTATGAGGGGGCAGTTATTCAGCCCCAGCATTTT.

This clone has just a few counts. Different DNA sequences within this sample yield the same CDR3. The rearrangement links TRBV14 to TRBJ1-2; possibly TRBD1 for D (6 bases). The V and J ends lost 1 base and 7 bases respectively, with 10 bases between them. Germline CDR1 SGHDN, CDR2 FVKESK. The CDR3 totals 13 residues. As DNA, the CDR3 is TGTGCCAGCAGCCAAGCAGGGGCCGGTGGCTACACCTTC. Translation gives CASSQAGAGGYTF.

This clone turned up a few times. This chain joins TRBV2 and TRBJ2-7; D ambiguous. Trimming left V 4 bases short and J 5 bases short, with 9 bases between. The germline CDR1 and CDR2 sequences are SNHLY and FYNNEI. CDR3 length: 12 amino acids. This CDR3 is CASSVELNEQYF. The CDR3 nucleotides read TGTGCCAGCAGTGTTGAGCTCAACGAGCAGTACTTC.

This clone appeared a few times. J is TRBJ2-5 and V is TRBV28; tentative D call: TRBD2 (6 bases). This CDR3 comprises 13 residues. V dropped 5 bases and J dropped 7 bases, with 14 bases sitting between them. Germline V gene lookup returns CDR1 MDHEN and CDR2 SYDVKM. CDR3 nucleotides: TGTGCCAGCAGTACTAGCCCAGCGGGGACCCAGTACTTC. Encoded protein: CASSTSPAGTQYF.

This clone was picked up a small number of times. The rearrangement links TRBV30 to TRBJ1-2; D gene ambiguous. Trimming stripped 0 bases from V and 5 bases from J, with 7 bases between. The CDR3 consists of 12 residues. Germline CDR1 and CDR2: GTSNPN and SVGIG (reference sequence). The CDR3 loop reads CAWSVKVYGYTF. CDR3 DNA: TGTGCCTGGAGTGTAAAGGTTTATGGCTACACCTTC.

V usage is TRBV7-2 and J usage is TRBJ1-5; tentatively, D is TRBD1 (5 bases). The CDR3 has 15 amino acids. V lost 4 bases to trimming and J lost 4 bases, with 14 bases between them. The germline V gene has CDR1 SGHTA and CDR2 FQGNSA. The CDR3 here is CASSWGDAGNQPQHF. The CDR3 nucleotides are TGTGCCAGCAGCTGGGGGGACGCAGGGAATCAGCCCCAGCATTTT. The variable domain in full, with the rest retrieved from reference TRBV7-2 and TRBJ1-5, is GAGVSQSPSNKVTEKGKDVELRCDPISGHTALYWYRQSLGQGLEFLIYFQGNSAPDKSGLPSDRFSAERTGGSVSTLTIQRTQQEDSAVYLCASSWGDAGNQPQHFGDGTRLSIL.

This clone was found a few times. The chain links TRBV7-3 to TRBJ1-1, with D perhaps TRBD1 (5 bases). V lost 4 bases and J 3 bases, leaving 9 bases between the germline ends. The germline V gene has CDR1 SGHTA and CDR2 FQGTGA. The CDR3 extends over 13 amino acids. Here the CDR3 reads CASSSQGHTEAFF. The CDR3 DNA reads TGTGCCAGCAGCTCCCAGGGACACACTGAAGCTTTCTTT.

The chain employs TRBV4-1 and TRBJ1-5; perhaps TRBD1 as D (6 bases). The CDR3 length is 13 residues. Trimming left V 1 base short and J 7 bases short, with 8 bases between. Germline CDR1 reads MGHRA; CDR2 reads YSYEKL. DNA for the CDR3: TGCGCCAGCAGCCAAGGGGGGGGCCAGCCCCAGCATTTT. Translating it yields CASSQGGGQPQHF.

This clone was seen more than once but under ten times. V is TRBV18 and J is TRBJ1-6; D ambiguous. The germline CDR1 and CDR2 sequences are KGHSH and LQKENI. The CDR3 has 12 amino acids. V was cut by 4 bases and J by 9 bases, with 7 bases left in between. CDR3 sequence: CASSQGSSPLHF. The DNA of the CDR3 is TGTGCCAGCTCACAAGGGAGTTCACCCCTCCACTTT.

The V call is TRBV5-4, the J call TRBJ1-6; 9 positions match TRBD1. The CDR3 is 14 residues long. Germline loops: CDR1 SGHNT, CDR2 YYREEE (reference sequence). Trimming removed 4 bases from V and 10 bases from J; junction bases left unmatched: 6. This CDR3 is CASSPDRGRSPLHF. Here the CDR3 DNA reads TGTGCCAGCAGCCCGGACAGGGGAAGGTCACCCCTCCACTTT.

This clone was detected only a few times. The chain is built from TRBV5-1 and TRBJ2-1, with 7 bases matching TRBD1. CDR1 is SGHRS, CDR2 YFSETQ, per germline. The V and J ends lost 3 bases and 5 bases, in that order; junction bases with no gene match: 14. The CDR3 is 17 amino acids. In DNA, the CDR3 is TGCGCCAGCAGCTCACTCCTGACAGGGAGTTGGGACAATGAGCAGTTCTTC. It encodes CASSSLLTGSWDNEQFF.

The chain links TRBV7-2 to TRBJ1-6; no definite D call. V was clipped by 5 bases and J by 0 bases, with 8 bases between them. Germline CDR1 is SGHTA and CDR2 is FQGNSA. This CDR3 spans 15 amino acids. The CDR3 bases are TGTGCCAGCAGCCCCCAGAGCTCCTATAATTCACCCCTCCACTTT. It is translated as CASSPQSSYNSPLHF.

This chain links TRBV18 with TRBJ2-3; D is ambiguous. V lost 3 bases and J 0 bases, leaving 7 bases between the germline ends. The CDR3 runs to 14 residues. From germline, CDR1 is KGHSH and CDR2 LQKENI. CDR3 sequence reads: CASSPRSSTDTQYF. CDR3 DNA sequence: TGTGCCAGCTCACCGCGCAGTAGCACAGATACGCAGTATTTT.

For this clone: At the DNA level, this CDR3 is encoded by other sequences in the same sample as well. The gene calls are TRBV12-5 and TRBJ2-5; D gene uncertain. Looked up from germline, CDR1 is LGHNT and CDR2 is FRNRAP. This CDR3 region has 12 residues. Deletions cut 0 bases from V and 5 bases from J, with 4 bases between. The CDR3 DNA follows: TGTGCTAGTGGTTTGGTACGGGAGACCCAGTACTTC. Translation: CASGLVRETQYF.

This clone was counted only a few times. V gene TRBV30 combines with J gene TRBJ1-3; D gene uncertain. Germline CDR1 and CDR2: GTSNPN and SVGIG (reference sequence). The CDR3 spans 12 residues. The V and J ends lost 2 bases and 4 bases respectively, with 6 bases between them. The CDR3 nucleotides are TGTGCCTGGAGTTCCAAGGGAAACACCATATATTTT. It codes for CAWSSKGNTIYF.

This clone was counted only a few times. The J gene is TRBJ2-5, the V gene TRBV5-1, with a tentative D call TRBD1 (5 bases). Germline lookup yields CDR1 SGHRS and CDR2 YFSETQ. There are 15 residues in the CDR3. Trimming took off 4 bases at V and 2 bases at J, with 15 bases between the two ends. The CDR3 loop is CASSQVGAEQETQYF. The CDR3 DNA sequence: TGCGCCAGCAGCCAAGTTGGGGCAGAACAAGAGACCCAGTACTTC. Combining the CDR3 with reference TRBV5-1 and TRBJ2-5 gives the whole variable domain KAGVTQTPRYLIKTRGQQVTLSCSPISGHRSVSWYQQTPGQGLQFLFEYFSETQRNKGNFPGRFSGRQFSNSRSEMNVSTLELGDSALYLCASSQVGAEQETQYFGPGTRLLVL.

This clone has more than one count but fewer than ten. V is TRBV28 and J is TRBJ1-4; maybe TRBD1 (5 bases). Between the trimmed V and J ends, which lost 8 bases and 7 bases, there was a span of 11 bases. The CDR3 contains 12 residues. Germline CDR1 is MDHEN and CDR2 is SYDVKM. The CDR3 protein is CASRDPSEKLFF. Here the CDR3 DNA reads TGTGCCAGCCGGGACCCAAGTGAAAAACTGTTTTTT. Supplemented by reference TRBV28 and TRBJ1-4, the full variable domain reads DVKVTQSSRYLVKRTGEKVFLECVQDMDHENMFWYRQDPGLGLRLIYFSYDVKMKEKGDIPEGYSVSREKKERFSLILESASTNQTSMYLCASRDPSEKLFFGSGTQLSVL.